This T cell receptor beta chain was sequenced during a study of T cells in localized non-small cell lung cancer. Using immunoSEQ multiplex PCR, the repertoire was profiled, and TCRdb retains in-frame clones only, with some absent. Of around 130,000 clones listed, 89% are singletons. The study, taken as a whole, reports: Compared with tumor, uninvolved adjacent lung displayed greater T cell clonality, ranking highest overall. Those with higher blood T cell density had longer overall survival.

Points on this clone: Its antigen remains unidentified.

The specimen comprised peripheral blood, sampled before any cancer treatment. The clonotype was recovered from a female donor at least 60 years old with stage I lung adenocarcinoma.

The DNA of the CDR3 is TGTGCCAGCTCACCGATTACTGCGGGCAACGAAAAACTGTTTTTT. It translates to CASSPITAGNEKLFF. J is TRBJ1-4 and V is TRBV18, with no clear D. The CDR3 consists of 15 residues. Germline V gene sequence: CDR1 KGHSH, CDR2 LQKENI. V dropped 3 bases and J dropped 8 bases, with 16 bases sitting between them.